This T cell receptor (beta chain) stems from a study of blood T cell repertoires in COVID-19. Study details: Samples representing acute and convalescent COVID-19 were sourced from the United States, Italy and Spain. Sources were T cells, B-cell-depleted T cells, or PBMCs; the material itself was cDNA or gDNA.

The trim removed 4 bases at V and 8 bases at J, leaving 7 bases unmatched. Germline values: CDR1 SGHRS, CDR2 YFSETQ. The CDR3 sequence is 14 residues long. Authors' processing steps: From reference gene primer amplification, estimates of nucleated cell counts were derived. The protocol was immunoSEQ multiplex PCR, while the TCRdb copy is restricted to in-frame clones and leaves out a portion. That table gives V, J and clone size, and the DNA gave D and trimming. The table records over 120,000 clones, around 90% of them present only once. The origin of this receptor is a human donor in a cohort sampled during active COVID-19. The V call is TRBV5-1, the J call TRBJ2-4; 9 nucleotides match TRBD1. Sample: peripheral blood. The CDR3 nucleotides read TGCGCCAGCAGCCCTGACAGGGGGAGGGACATTCAGTACTTC. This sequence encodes CASSPDRGRDIQYF. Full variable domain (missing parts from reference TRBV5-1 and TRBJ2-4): KAGVTQTPRYLIKTRGQQVTLSCSPISGHRSVSWYQQTPGQGLQFLFEYFSETQRNKGNFPGRFSGRQFSNSRSEMNVSTLELGDSALYLCASSPDRGRDIQYFGAGTRLSVL.